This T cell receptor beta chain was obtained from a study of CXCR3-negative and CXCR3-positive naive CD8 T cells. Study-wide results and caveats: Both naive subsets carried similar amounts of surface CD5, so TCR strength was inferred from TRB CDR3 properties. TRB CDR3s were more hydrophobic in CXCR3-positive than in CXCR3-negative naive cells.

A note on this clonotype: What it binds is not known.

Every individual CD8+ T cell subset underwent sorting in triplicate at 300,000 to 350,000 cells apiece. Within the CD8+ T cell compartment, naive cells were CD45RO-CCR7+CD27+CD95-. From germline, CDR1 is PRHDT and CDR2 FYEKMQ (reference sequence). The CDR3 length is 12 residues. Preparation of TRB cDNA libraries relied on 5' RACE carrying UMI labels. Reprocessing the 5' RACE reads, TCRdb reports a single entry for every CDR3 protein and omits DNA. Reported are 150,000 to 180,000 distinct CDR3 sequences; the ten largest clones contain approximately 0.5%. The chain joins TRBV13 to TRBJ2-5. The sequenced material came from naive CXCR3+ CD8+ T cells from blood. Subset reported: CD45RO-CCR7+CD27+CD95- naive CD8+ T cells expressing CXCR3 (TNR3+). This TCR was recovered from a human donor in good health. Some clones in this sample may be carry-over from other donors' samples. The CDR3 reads CASSRIQETQYF.